This TCR beta chain originates from a study of shared T cell receptors in the human thymus. Trimming pared 1 base from V and 0 bases from J, leaving 4 bases between. CDR3 length: 14 residues. CDR1 is SGHTA and CDR2 is FQGNSA in the germline V gene. This table comes from immunoSEQ multiplex PCR, and its TCRdb copy is limited to in-frame clones, with some not included. The sample has around 68,000 clones; roughly 96% are singletons. Material: thymocytes. The chain couples TRBV7-2 to TRBJ1-5, with unresolved D. The receptor's source is a human donor. The CDR3 DNA reads TGTGCCAGCAGCTTAGGGGATAGCAATCAGCCCCAGCATTTT. Translation: CASSLGDSNQPQHF.